This entry features one TCR beta chain sequence. Its antigen is unknown. The CDR3 sequence is 13 residues long. The V gene lost 6 bases and the J gene lost 3 bases, with 8 bases spanning the gap. The germline V gene encodes CDR1 KGHSH and CDR2 LQKENI. Sequencing was performed with immunoSEQ multiplex PCR; in TCRdb, only in-frame clones are kept and a portion is missing. The sample includes about 170,000 clones, roughly 89% of them seen just once. The entry originates in a study of T cell responses to AZD1222 COVID-19 vaccine. Study-level findings and limits: Spike-specific TCR breadth and depth grew following two AZD1222 doses. It should be noted that donors were predominantly white British and more often female, and clonal diversity was possibly underestimated. Just a handful of AZD1222 recipients were seropositive at baseline. Vaccine-related CD4 TCRs covered spike, predominating at 160-218 and 743-854.

The chain uses TRBV18 and TRBJ1-4; D gene uncertain. The starting material was peripheral blood, obtained on day 0 of AZD1222 vaccination. The receptor's source is an adult in good health. The CDR3: CASSRGPNEKLFF. CDR3 DNA: TGTGCCAGCTCCAGAGGACCTAATGAAAAACTGTTTTTT. Full variable domain (rest looked up from reference TRBV18 and TRBJ1-4): NAGVMQNPRHLVRRRGQEARLRCSPMKGHSHVYWYRQLPEEGLKFMVYLQKENIIDESGMPKERFSAEFPKEGPSILRIQQVVRGDSAAYFCASSRGPNEKLFFGSGTQLSVL.